This T cell receptor beta chain was sequenced during a study of spatial heterogeneity in lung cancer. This CDR3 comprises 15 residues. V lost 5 bases and J lost 3, with 14 bases in between. From germline, CDR1 is SGHTA and CDR2 FQGNSA. This clonotype was seen at least ten times. Its antigen is as yet unknown. Study conclusions and caveats: At resection, ubiquitous expanded tumor TCRs appeared in blood more than at follow-up.

The time point here: sample taken at primary tumor resection. TCRdb re-derived calls from the 5' RACE reads in MiXCR, one entry per CDR3 protein. This table holds about 80,000 distinct CDR3 sequences, roughly 8% found once. The sequenced sample was PBMCs, obtained at surgery. The source is a male donor with early-stage non-small cell lung cancer. The genes are TRBV7-2 and TRBJ2-1, with D maybe TRBD2 (6 bases). The CDR3: CASSPGVRDYNEQFF. The CDR3 bases are TGTGCCAGCAGCCCGGGAGTCCGGGACTACAATGAGCAGTTCTTC.